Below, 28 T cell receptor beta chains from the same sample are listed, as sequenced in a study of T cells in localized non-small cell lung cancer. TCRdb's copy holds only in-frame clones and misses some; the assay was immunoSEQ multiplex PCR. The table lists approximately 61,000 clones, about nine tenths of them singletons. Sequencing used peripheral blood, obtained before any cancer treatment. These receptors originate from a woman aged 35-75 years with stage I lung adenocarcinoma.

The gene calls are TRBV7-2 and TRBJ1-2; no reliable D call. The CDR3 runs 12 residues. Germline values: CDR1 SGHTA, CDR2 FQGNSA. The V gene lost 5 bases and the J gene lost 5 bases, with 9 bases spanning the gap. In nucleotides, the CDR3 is TGTGCCAGCAGCGAATTCGTATATGGCTACACCTTC. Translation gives CASSEFVYGYTF. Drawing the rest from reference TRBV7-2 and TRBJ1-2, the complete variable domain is GAGVSQSPSNKVTEKGKDVELRCDPISGHTALYWYRQSLGQGLEFLIYFQGNSAPDKSGLPSDRFSAERTGGSVSTLTIQRTQQEDSAVYLCASSEFVYGYTFGSGTRLTVV.

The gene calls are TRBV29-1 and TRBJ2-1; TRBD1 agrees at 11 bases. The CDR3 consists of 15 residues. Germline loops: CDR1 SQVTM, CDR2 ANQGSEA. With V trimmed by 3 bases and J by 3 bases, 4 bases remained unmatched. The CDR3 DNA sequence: TGCAGCGTTGAGCGGACAGGGGGCTTCTACAATGAGCAGTTCTTC. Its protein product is CSVERTGGFYNEQFF.

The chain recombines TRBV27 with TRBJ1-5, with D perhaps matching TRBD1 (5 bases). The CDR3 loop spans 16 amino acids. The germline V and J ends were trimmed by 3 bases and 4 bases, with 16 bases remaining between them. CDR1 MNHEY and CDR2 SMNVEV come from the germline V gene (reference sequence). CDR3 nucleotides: TGTGCCAGCAGTTTTGAGGCAGGGCCCACAAATCAGCCCCAGCATTTT. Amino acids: CASSFEAGPTNQPQHF.

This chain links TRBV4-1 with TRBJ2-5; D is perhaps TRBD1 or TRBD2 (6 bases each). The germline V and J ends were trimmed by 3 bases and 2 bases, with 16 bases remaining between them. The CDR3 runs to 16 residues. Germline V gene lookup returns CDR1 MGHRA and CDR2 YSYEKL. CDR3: CASSHRATRGQETQYF. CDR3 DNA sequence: TGCGCCAGCAGCCATCGAGCGACTAGGGGGCAAGAGACCCAGTACTTC.

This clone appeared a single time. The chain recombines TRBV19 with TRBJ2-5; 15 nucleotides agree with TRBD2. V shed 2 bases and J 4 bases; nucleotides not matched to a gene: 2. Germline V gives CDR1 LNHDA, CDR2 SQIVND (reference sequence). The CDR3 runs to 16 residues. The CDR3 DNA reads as TGTGCCAGTAGTATAAGGACTAGCGGGGGGGGAGAGACCCAGTACTTC. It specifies CASSIRTSGGGETQYF.

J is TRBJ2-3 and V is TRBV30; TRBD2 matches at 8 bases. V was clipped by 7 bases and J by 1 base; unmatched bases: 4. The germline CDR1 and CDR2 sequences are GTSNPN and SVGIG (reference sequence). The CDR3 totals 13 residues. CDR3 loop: CAFSGGRTDTQYF. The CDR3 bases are TGTGCCTTCTCGGGGGGGCGCACAGATACGCAGTATTTT.

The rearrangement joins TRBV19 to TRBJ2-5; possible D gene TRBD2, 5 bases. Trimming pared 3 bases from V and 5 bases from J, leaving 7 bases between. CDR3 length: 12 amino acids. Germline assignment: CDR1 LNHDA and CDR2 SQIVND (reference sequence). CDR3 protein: CASSIGGETQYF. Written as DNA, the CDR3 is TGTGCCAGTAGTATTGGCGGGGAGACCCAGTACTTC. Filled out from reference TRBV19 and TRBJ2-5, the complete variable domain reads DGGITQSPKYLFRKEGQNVTLSCEQNLNHDAMYWYRQDPGQGLRLIYYSQIVNDFQKGDIAEGYSVSREKKESFPLTVTSAQKNPTAFYLCASSIGGETQYFGPGTRLLVL.

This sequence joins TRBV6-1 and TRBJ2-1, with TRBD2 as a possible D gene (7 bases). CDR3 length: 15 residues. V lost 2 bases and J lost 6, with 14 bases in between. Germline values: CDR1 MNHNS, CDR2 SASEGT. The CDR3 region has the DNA TGTGCCAGCAGTGAATGGTCGGGGGGCCGCAATGAGCAGTTCTTC. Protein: CASSEWSGGRNEQFF.

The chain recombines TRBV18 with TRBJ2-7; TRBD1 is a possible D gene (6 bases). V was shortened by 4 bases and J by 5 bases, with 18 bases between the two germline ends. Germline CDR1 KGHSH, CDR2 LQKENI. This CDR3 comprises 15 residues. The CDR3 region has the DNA TGTGCCAGCTCACAGTTGAGGCAGGGGTCCCACGAGCAGTACTTC. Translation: CASSQLRQGSHEQYF.

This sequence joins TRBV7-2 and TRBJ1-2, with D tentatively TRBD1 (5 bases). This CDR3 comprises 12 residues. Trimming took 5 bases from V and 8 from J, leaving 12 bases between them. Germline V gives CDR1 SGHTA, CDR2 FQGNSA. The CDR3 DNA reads TGTGCCAGCAGCCTGGGGGGGGAAGGCTACACCTTC. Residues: CASSLGGEGYTF.

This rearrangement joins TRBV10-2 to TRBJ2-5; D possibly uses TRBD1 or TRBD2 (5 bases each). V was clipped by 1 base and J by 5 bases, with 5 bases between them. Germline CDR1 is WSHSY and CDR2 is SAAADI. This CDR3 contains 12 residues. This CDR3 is CASSEWGETQYF. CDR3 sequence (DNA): TGCGCCAGCAGTGAGTGGGGGGAGACCCAGTACTTC.

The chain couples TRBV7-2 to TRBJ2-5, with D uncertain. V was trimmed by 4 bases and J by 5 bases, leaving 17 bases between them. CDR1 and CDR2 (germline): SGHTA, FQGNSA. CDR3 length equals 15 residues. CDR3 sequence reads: CASSSHPARQETQYF. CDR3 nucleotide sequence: TGTGCCAGCAGCTCCCACCCGGCTAGGCAGGAGACCCAGTACTTC.

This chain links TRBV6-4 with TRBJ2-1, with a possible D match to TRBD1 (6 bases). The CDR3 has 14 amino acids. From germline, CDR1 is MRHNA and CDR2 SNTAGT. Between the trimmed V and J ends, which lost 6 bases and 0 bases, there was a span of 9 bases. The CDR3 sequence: CASREDSSYNEQFF. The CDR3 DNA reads TGTGCCAGCAGAGAGGACAGCTCCTACAATGAGCAGTTCTTC.

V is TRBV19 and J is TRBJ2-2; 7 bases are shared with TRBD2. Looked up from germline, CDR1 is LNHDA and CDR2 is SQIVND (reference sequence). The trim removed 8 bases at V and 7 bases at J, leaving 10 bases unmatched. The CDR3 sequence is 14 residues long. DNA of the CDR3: TGTGCCAGTCTTCAGGGCCTAGCGGTCGGGGAGCTGTTTTTT. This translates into CASLQGLAVGELFF.

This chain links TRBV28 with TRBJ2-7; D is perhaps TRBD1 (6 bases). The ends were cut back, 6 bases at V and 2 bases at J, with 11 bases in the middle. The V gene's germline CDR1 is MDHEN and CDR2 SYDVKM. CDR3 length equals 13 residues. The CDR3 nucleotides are TGTGCCAGCAGAGTTGGGACAACCTACGAGCAGTACTTC. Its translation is CASRVGTTYEQYF.

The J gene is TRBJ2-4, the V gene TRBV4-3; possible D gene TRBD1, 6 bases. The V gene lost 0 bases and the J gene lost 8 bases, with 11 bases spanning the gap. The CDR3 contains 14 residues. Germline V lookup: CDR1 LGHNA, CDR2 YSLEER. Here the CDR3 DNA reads TGCGCCAGCAGCCAAGACTTTAACAGGGACATTCAGTACTTC. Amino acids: CASSQDFNRDIQYF.

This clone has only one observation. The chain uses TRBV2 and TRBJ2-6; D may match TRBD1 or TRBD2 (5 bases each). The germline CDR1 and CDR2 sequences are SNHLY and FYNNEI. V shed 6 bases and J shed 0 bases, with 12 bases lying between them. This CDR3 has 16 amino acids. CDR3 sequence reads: CASSWDGISGANVLTF. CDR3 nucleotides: TGTGCCAGCAGCTGGGACGGCATCTCTGGGGCCAACGTCCTGACTTTC.

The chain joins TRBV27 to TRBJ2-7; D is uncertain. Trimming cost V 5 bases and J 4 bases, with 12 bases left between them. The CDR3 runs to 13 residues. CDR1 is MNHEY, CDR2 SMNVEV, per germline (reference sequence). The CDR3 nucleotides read TGTGCCAGCAGTCGCTCGGGTGGTTACGAGCAGTACTTC. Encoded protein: CASSRSGGYEQYF.

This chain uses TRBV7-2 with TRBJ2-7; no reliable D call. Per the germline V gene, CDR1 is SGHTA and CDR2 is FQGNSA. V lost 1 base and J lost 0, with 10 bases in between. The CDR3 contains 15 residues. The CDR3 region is CASSLEPVLSYEQYF. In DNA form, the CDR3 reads TGTGCCAGCAGCTTAGAGCCAGTACTCTCCTACGAGCAGTACTTC.

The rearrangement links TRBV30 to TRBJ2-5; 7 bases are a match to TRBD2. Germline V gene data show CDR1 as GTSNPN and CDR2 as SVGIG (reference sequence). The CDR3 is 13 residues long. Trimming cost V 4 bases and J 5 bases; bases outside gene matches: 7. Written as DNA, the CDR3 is TGTGCCTGGATCTGGCAGGGAGGGGAGACCCAGTACTTC. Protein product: CAWIWQGGETQYF.

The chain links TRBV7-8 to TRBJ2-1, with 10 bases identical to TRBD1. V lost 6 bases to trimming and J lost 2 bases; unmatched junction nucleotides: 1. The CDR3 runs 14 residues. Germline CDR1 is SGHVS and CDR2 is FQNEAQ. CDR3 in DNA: TGTGCCAGCAGAGGACAGGGGGCCTACAATGAGCAGTTCTTC. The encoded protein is CASRGQGAYNEQFF.

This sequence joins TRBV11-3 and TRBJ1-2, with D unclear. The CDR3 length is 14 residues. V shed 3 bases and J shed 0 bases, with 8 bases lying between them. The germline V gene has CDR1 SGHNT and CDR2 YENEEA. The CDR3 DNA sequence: TGTGCCAGCAGCTTTTTGGGCGCTAACTATGGCTACACCTTC. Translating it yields CASSFLGANYGYTF.

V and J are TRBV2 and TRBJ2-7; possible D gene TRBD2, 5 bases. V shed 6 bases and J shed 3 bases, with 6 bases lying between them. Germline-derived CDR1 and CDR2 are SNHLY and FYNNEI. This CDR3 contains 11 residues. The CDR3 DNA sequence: TGTGCCAGCAGAGGACTCTACGAGCAGTACTTC. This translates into CASRGLYEQYF.

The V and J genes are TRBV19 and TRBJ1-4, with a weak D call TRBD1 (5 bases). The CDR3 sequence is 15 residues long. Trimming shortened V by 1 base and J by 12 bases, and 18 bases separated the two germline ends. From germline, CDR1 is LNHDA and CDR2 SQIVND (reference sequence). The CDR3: CASSIANLRGAELFF. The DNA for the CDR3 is TGTGCCAGTAGTATAGCGAACCTAAGGGGTGCGGAACTGTTTTTT.

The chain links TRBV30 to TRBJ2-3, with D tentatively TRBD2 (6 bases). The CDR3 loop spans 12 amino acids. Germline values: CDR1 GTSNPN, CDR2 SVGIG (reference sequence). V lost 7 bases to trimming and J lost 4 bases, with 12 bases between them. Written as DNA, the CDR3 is TGTGCCTCTTCCGGGACTCCAGATACGCAGTATTTT. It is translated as CASSGTPDTQYF.

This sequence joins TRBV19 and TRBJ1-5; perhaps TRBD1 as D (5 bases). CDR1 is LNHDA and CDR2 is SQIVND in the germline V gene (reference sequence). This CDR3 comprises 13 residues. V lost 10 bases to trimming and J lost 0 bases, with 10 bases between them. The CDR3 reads CATRQSSNQPQHF. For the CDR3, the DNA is TGTGCCACTAGACAGAGTAGCAATCAGCCCCAGCATTTT.

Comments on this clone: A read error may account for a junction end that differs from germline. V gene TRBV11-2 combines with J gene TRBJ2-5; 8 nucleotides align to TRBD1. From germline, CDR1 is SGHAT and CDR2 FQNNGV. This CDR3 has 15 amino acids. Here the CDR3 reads CASSYAGGNQETRYF. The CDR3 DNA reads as TGTGCCAGCAGCTATGCAGGGGGCAACCAAGAGACCCGGTACTTC. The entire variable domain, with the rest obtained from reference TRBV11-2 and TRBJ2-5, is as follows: EAGVAQSPRYKIIEKRQSVAFWCNPISGHATLYWYQQILGQGPKLLIQFQNNGVVDDSQLPKDRFSAERLKGVDSTLKIQPAKLEDSAVYLCASSYAGGNQETRYFGPGTRLLVL.

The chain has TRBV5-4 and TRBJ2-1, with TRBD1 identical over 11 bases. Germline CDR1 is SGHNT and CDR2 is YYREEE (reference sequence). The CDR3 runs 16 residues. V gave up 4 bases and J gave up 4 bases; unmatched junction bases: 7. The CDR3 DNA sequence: TGTGCCAGCAGCCTGGGACAGGGGGGACGTTACAATGAGCAGTTCTTC. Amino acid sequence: CASSLGQGGRYNEQFF.